Below, 9 T cell receptor beta chains from the same sample are listed, as sequenced in a study of blood T cell repertoires in COVID-19 (TCRdb year 2020). Receptor amplification or capture employed the immunoSEQ multiplex PCR assay. TCRdb took this table from immuneACCESS and kept in-frame rearrangements with V and J called. Such tables lack part of the clones; where checked against another copy, unresolved V genes explain under half of the gap, and the rest is unexplained. For this sample the table gives some 320,000 clones, of which around 84% were detected only once. The ten top clones hold approximately 1.9% of the sample. Material: PBMCs or T cells enriched from blood (not recorded which). Receptors were obtained from a woman aged 25 to 39 who had been exposed to COVID-19.

A single count supports this clone. The chain carries TRBV3-1 (or the pseudogene TRBV3-2) and TRBJ2-5; possibly TRBD2 for D (6 bases). The germline CDR1 and CDR2 sequences are LGHDT and YNNKEL (reference sequence). The CDR3 has 14 residues. Deletions cut 2 bases from V and 3 bases from J, with 10 bases between. CDR3 residues: CASSQNGGEETQYF. CDR3 in DNA: TGTGCCAGCAGCCAAAATGGCGGGGAAGAGACCCAGTACTTC.

This chain joins TRBV7-9 and TRBJ2-7; tentative D call: TRBD2 (5 bases). Trimming stripped 5 bases from V and 6 bases from J, with 14 bases between. CDR1 SEHNR and CDR2 FQNEAQ come from the germline V gene (reference sequence). The CDR3 spans 13 residues. DNA of the CDR3: TGTGCCAGCAGCCACGGACTGAGCGGCGAGCAGTACTTC. Amino acid sequence: CASSHGLSGEQYF.

This rearrangement joins TRBV15 to TRBJ1-5; unclear D gene. The CDR3 is 14 amino acids. The V gene's germline CDR1 is LNHNV and CDR2 YYDKDF (reference sequence). The ends were cut back, 5 bases at V and 0 bases at J, with 8 bases in the middle. The CDR3 spells CATSSGVSNQPQHF. The CDR3 bases are TGTGCCACCAGCTCCGGGGTTAGCAATCAGCCCCAGCATTTT.

The rearrangement uses TRBV7-9 and TRBJ2-1; 7 nucleotides line up with TRBD2. CDR1 is SEHNR, CDR2 FQNEAQ, per germline (reference sequence). Germline trimming cut 5 bases from V and 5 bases from J; bases unmatched to any gene: 9. This CDR3 contains 15 residues. DNA for the CDR3: TGTGCCAGCAGCCCGAAGACTAGCCGAAACAATGAGCAGTTCTTC. Amino acid sequence: CASSPKTSRNNEQFF.

The rearrangement uses TRBV4-1 and TRBJ2-7; 10 bases fit TRBD2. Germline-derived CDR1 and CDR2 are MGHRA and YSYEKL. The CDR3 is 16 residues long. V dropped 0 bases and J dropped 5; count of bases not matched to a gene: 7. The CDR3 region has the DNA TGCGCCAGCAGCCAAGAGAGTAGCGGGGGGCGGAACGAGCAGTACTTC. Its translation is CASSQESSGGRNEQYF.

The rearrangement uses TRBV5-1 and TRBJ1-1, with TRBD1 as a possible D gene (5 bases). This CDR3 is built from 14 residues. Germline V gives CDR1 SGHRS, CDR2 YFSETQ. V was clipped by 0 bases and J by 2 bases, with 8 bases between them. CDR3 sequence: CASSLGGLNTEAFF. DNA for the CDR3: TGCGCCAGCAGCTTGGGGGGCCTAAACACTGAAGCTTTCTTT.

The V call is TRBV18, the J call TRBJ1-3; D perhaps matches TRBD1 (6 bases). This CDR3 comprises 16 residues. CDR1 and CDR2 from the germline V gene are KGHSH and LQKENI. Trimming stripped 3 bases from V and 4 bases from J, with 16 bases between. The CDR3 DNA reads TGTGCCAGCTCACCCCGACAGGACTCGGGAGGAAACACCATATATTTT. As protein: CASSPRQDSGGNTIYF.

The rearrangement uses TRBV4-2 and TRBJ2-3, with TRBD2 matching 15 bases. The CDR3 spans 20 residues. Germline CDR1 is LGHNA and CDR2 is YNFKEQ. With 0 bases clipped from V and 0 bases from J, the junction kept 7 bases outside the gene matches. CDR3 protein: CASSQDWTSGGADSTDTQYF. The CDR3 DNA follows: TGTGCCAGCAGCCAAGATTGGACTAGCGGGGGGGCAGATAGCACAGATACGCAGTATTTT.

This chain links TRBV18 with TRBJ1-3; 7 bases match TRBD1. The J segment lost 0 bases and the V segment lost 1 base, leaving 3 bases of the junction unmatched. CDR3 length equals 16 residues. CDR1 is KGHSH and CDR2 is LQKENI in the germline V gene. Here the CDR3 reads CASSPHRGRSGNTIYF. The CDR3 coding sequence is TGTGCCAGCTCACCACATAGGGGGCGCTCTGGAAACACCATATATTTT.